Included here is one TCR beta chain sequence, with context. The data stem from a study of OX40 agonist ivuxolimab in advanced cancers. Turning to the study itself: Patients were treated with ivuxolimab, an agonistic anti-OX40 (CD134) antibody.

Patients who had autoimmune disease history or got systemic immunosuppression were left out. Produced via immunoSEQ multiplex PCR; TCRdb's table is partial and in-frame only. This sample has almost 50,000 clones, with 70% to 90% found just once. The CDR3 is made up of 15 amino acids. The ends lost 1 base at V and 6 bases at J; junction bases unmatched: 6. Germline V gene lookup returns CDR1 SGHKS and CDR2 YYEKEE (reference sequence). The receptor was derived from an adult with an advanced solid tumor such as melanoma, head and neck, liver or kidney cancer. Source: CD4+ or CD8+ T cells sorted from blood, taken in a trial of the OX40 agonist ivuxolimab. The chain uses TRBV5-5 and TRBJ2-7; 11 nucleotides align to TRBD1. DNA for the CDR3: TGTGCCAGCAGCTTGCTCGGACAGGGGGCCAGCGAGCAGTACTTC. Its protein product is CASSLLGQGASEQYF.